This TCR beta chain was retrieved from a study of blood T cell repertoires in COVID-19 (dated by TCRdb to 2019 to 2021). In terms of the full investigation: Samples from collaborators originated in the United States, Italy and Spain and spanned both the acute and convalescent phases of COVID-19. The prospective study material was composed of cDNA or gDNA derived from T cells, B-cell-depleted T cells, or PBMCs. Subjects who had been exposed to COVID-19, were actively infected with it, or had recovered from it provided the deeply sampled blood TCRbeta repertoires that made up the dataset. The repertoires were released in a freely available public database meant as a resource for research on the immune response to SARS-CoV-2. Samples came from the ongoing ImmuneRACE study (first 160 participants) plus 1,254 subjects from 6 global collaborators. The sample metadata nearly always contained a de-identified subject ID, COVID-19 status, age in years and sex. Where HLA class I and class II types were available, the types were taken from metadata supplied by the sample provider, not from assay-based typing. Overall study results and their limits: The quantity of clinical and demographic metadata differed by source and by participant and was supplied without curation.

The collaborating institutions used their own protocols to collect whole blood in K2EDTA tubes. Collaborator samples were shipped for TCRbeta analysis as frozen whole blood, isolated PBMCs, or DNA extracted from either sample type. TCRbeta CDR3 regions were amplified from genomic DNA using the immunoSEQ Assay, a bias-controlled multiplex PCR. As for how the authors treated the data: Nucleated cell counts per sample were estimated from amplification of reference gene primers within the assay. To quantify the absolute abundance of each unique TCRbeta CDR3 rearrangement, sequence reads were collapsed and filtered. For each sample, productive Simpson clonality was calculated as the square root of Simpson's diversity index over productive rearrangements. TCRdb holds this immuneACCESS table with in-frame rearrangements only. Some clones are missing; in checked studies, unresolved V genes explain under half, and the rest has no known cause. The V and J calls and clone size were taken over from that table, and D and trimming were inferred from the DNA. Across this sample there are around 200,000 clones, with roughly 90% seen only once. Of the sample, 2% to 2.5% falls within the top ten clones.

Notes on this clone: There is no known antigen for this receptor. No clone much larger than this one lies a single base away; base qualities are absent. In the same sample, other DNA sequences code for this CDR3.

CDR1 KGHSH and CDR2 LQKENI are derived from the germline V gene. The CDR3 holds 15 amino acids from the cysteine to the phenylalanine. The read is trimmed to its CDR3 DNA, 45 bases read in frame from base 1. After removal of 2 bases from V and 1 base from J, the junction retains 1 base not matched to a gene. The source of this sequence is a woman aged 45-59 years with acute or convalescent COVID-19. Material: peripheral blood. The V and J genes are TRBV18 and TRBJ2-1; TRBD2 aligns with 8 central bases. CDR3 protein: CASSPTGGSYNEQFF. The DNA sequence follows: TGTGCCAGCTCACCAACGGGGGGGTCCTACAATGAGCAGTTCTTC. The CDR3 plus the reference TRBV18 and TRBJ2-1 genes for the other parts give the full variable domain: NAGVMQNPRHLVRRRGQEARLRCSPMKGHSHVYWYRQLPEEGLKFMVYLQKENIIDESGMPKERFSAEFPKEGPSILRIQQVVRGDSAAYFCASSPTGGSYNEQFFGPGTRLTVL.